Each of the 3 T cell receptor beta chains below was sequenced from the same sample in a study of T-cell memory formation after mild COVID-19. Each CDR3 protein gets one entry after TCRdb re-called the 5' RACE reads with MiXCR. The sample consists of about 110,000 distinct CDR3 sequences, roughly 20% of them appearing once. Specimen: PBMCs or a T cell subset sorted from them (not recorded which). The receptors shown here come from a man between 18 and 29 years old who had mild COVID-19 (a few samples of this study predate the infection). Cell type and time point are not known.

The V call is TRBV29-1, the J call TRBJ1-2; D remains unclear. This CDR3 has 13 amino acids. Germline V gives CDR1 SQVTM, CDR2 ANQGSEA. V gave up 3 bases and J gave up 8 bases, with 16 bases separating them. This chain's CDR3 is CSVELYSETGYTF. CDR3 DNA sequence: TGCAGCGTTGAGTTGTATTCGGAAACGGGCTACACCTTC.

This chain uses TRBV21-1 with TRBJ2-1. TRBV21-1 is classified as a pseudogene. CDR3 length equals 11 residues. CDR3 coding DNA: TGTGCCAGCAGCAAAGACCATCCGCAGTTCTTC. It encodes CASSKDHPQFF.

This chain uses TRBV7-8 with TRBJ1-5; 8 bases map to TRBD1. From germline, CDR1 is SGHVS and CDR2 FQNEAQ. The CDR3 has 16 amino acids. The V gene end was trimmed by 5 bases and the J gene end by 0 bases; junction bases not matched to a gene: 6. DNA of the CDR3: TGTGCCAGCAGCATAAAGACAGGGGATAGCAATCAGCCCCAGCATTTT. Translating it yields CASSIKTGDSNQPQHF.